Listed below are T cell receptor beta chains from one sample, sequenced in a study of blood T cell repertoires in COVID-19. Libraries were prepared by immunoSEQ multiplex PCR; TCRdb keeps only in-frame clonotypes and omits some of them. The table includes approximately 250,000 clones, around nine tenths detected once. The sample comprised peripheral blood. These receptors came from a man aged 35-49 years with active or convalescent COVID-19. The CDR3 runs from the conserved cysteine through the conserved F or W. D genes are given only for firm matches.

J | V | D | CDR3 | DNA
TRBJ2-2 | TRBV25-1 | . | CASSPTGTTNTGELFF | TGTGCCAGCAGCCCCACAGGGACCACCAACACCGGGGAGCTGTTTTTT
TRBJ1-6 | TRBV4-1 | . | CASSQDPGFSSYNSPLHF | TGCGCCAGCAGCCAAGATCCGGGGTTCAGCTCCTATAATTCACCCCTCCACTTT
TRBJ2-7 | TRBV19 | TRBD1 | CASTPGQGPGEQYF | TGTGCCAGTACTCCGGGACAGGGCCCTGGCGAGCAGTACTTC
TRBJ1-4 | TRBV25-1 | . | CASSEAGDEKLFF | TGTGCCAGCAGTGAGGCAGGGGACGAAAAACTGTTTTTT
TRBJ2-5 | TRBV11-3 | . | CASSLDPRSNQYF | TGTGCCAGCAGCTTAGATCCGCGGTCCAATCAGTACTTC
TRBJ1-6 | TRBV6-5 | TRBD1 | CASSYAGQGNSPLHF | TGTGCCAGCAGTTACGCGGGACAGGGGAATTCACCCCTCCACTTT
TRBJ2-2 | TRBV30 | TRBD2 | CAWIGVQRGTSANTGELFF | TGTGCCTGGATTGGGGTACAGCGGGGGACATCAGCGAACACCGGGGAGCTGTTTTTT
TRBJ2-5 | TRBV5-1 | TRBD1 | CASSMGQTQETQYF | TGCGCCAGCAGCATGGGACAGACCCAAGAGACCCAGTACTTC
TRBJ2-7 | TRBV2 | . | CASSGYYEQYF | TGTGCCAGCAGTGGCTACTACGAGCAGTACTTC
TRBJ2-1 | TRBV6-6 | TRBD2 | CASRPGTSGNNEQFF | TGTGCCAGCAGACCCGGGACTAGCGGGAACAATGAGCAGTTCTTC
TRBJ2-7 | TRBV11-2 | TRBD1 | CASSLPNGQGQYF | TGTGCCAGCAGCTTACCCAACGGACAGGGTCAGTACTTC
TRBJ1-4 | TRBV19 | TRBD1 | CASSLSTGAGNEKLFF | TGTGCCAGTAGTCTCTCTACAGGGGCGGGTAATGAAAAACTGTTTTTT
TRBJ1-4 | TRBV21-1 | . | CASRRHGVGNEKLFF | TGTGCCAGCAGACGACACGGGGTCGGTAATGAAAAACTGTTTTTT
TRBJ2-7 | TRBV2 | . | CASRTPVRVHEQYF | TGTGCCAGCAGGACCCCGGTGAGGGTTCACGAGCAGTACTTC